Shown below are 11 T cell receptor beta chains from a single sample sequenced in a study of monozygotic twins with inflammatory bowel disease (dated by TCRdb to about 2019). To prepare the library, 5' RACE was applied. The instrument was an Illumina HiSeq 2500. Based on TCRdb reprocessing of the reads, there is one entry per CDR3 protein sequence, and DNA is missing. This specimen's table enumerates 200,000 to 250,000 distinct CDR3 sequences. Jointly, the top ten make up roughly 1.5% of the sample. Sequencing used blood. All receptors come from a human donor with ulcerative colitis or Crohn's disease, or a healthy co-twin of an affected twin (not recorded which).

V gene TRBV24-1 combines with J gene TRBJ1-5. This CDR3 comprises 13 residues. CDR1 and CDR2 (germline): KGHDR, SFDVKD. The CDR3 is CATSERGKQPQHF.

Here the CDR3 reads CASSYSIIGPYNEQFF. The V and J genes are TRBV6-5 and TRBJ2-1. Looked up from germline, CDR1 is MNHEY and CDR2 is SVGAGI. The CDR3 consists of 16 residues.

V is TRBV4-2 and J is TRBJ2-3. The CDR3 consists of 14 residues. The germline V gene encodes CDR1 LGHNA and CDR2 YNFKEQ. The CDR3 sequence: CASSLPVGVDTQYF.

This chain connects TRBV5-4 to TRBJ2-1. Germline lookup yields CDR1 SGHNT and CDR2 YYREEE (reference sequence). The CDR3 is 13 amino acids. CDR3 amino acids: CPTSLHSYNEQFF.

V and J are TRBV5-1 and TRBJ1-2. Germline V gives CDR1 SGHRS, CDR2 YFSETQ. The CDR3 is made up of 11 amino acids. The CDR3 sequence is CASSFDGGYTF.

The chain has TRBV6-1 and TRBJ1-1; TCRdb lists TRBD1, though no DNA is available to test this call. The CDR3 totals 12 residues. Germline V lookup: CDR1 MNHNS, CDR2 SASEGT. CDR3 loop: CASSPGETEAFF.

The chain employs TRBV5-1 and TRBJ1-1; the TRBD1 assignment by TCRdb is unverifiable without DNA. The germline gives CDR1 SGHRS, CDR2 YFSETQ. The CDR3 is 16 residues long. The CDR3 loop reads CASSYTLRQALTEAFF.

V and J are TRBV9 and TRBJ2-1; the D call of TRBD2 rests on TCRdb alone, since no DNA is present to check it. The CDR3 sequence is 15 residues long. Germline assignment: CDR1 SGDLS and CDR2 YYNGEE. The CDR3 loop reads CASSVSVSGEAEQFF.

The chain carries TRBV20-1 and TRBJ2-7; TCRdb reports TRBD1, a call that lacks DNA to check it against. CDR1 is DFQATT and CDR2 is SNEGSKA in the germline V gene (reference sequence). The CDR3 contains 14 residues. The CDR3 sequence: CSATLTGSPVGQYF.

The V gene is TRBV19, the J gene TRBJ1-2; TCRdb outputs TRBD1, but without DNA this stays unchecked. The CDR3 contains 14 residues. Germline V CDR1 and CDR2: LNHDA, SQIVND (reference sequence). The CDR3 region is CASSRQNPNYGYTF.

The chain uses TRBV12-3 or TRBV12-4 and TRBJ2-3; TCRdb picks TRBD1, but there is no DNA to check that call. This CDR3 region has 14 residues. The CDR3 reads CASNPGHSTDTQYF.